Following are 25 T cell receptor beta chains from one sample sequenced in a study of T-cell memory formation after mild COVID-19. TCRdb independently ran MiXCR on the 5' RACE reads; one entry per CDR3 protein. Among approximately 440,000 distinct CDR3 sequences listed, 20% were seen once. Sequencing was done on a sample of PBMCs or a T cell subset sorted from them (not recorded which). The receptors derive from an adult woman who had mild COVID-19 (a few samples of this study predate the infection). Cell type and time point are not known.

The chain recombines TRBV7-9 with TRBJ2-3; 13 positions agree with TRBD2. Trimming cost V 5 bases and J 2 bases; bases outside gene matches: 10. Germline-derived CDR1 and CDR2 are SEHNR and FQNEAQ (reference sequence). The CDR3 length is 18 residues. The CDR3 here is CASSVEKGTSGITDTQYF. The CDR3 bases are TGTGCCAGCAGCGTAGAAAAAGGGACTAGCGGGATCACAGATACGCAGTATTTT.

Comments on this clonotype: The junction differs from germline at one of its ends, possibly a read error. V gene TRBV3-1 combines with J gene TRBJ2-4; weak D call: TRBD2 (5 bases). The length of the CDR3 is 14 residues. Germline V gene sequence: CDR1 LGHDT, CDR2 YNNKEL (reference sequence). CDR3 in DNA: TGTGCCAGCAGCCATTTTCTAGCCCAAAACATTCAGTACTTC. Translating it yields CASSHFLAQNIQYF.

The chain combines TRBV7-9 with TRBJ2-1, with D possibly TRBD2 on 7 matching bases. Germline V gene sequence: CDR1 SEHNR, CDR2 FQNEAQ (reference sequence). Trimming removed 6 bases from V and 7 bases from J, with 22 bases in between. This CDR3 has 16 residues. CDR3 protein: CASRLGVGGAHNEQFF. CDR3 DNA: TGTGCCAGCAGGCTCGGGGTGGGGGGGGCGCATAATGAGCAGTTCTTC.

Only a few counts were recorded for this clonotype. Here the CDR3 reads CASSLGLAEQFF. CDR3 DNA: TGTGCCAGCAGCTTGGGACTAGCGGAGCAGTTCTTC. This chain connects TRBV11-2 to TRBJ2-1; 10 nucleotides align to TRBD2. J gave up 10 bases and V 3 bases, and 0 bases lay outside the gene matches. This CDR3 comprises 12 residues. Germline V gene sequence: CDR1 SGHAT, CDR2 FQNNGV.

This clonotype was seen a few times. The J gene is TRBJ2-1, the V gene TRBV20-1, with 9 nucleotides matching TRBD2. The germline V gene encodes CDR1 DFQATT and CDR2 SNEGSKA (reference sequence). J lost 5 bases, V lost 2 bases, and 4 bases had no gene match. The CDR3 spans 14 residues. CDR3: CSARKRGANNEQFF. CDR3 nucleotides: TGCAGTGCTAGAAAGCGGGGGGCAAACAATGAGCAGTTCTTC.

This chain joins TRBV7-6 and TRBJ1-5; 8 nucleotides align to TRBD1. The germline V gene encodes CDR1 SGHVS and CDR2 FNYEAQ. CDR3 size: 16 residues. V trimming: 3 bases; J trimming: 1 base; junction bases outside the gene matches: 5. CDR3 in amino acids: CASSLGDRGSNQPQHF. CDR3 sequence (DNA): TGTGCCAGCAGCTTGGGAGACAGGGGAAGCAATCAGCCCCAGCATTTT.

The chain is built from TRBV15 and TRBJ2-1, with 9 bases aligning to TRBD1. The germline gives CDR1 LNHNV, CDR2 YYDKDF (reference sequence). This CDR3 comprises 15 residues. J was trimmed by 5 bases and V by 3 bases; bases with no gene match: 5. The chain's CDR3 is CATSRDRGPHNEQFF. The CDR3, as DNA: TGTGCCACCAGCAGGGACAGGGGCCCGCACAATGAGCAGTTCTTC.

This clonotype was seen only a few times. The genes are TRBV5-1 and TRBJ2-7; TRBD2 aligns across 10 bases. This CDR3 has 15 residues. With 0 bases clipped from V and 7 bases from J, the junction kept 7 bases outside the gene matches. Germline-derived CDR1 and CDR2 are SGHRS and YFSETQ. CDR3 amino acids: CASSLASGSSGEQYF. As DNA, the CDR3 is TGCGCCAGCAGCTTGGCTAGCGGGAGCTCGGGAGAGCAGTACTTC.

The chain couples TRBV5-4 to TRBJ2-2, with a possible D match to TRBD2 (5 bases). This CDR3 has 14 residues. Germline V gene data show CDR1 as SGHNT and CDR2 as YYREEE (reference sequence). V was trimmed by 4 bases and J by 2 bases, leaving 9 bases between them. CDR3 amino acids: CASSGLTNTGELFF. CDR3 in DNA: TGTGCCAGCAGCGGACTCACCAACACCGGGGAGCTGTTTTTT.

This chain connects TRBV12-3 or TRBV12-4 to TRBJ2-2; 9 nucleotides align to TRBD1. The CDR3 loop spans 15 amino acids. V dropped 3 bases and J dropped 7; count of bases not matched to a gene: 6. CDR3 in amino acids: CASSLNRGLDGELFF. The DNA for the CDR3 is TGTGCCAGCAGTTTGAACAGGGGGCTGGACGGGGAGCTGTTTTTT.

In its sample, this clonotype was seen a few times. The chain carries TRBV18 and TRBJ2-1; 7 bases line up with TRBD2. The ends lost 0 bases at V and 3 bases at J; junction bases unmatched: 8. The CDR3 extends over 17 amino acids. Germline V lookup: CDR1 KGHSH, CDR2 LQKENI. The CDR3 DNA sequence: TGTGCCAGCTCACCACCGGTTTCGGGGGAGGGCTACAATGAGCAGTTCTTC. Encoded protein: CASSPPVSGEGYNEQFF.

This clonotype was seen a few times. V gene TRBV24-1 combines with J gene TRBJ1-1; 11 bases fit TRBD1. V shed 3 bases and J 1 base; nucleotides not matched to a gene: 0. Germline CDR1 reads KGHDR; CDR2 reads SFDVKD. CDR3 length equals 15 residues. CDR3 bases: TGTGCCACCAGTGATGGACAGGGGGCGAACACTGAAGCTTTCTTT. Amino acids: CATSDGQGANTEAFF.

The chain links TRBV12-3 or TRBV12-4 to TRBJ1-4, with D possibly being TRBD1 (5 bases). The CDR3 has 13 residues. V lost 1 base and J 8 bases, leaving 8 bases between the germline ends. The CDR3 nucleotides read TGTGCCAGCAGTTTAGGCTCAGGGGAAAAACTGTTTTTT. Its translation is CASSLGSGEKLFF.

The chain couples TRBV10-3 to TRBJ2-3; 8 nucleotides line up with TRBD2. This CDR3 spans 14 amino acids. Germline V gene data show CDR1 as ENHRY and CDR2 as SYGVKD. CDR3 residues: CAQREFESTDTQYF. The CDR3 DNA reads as TGTGCACAGCGGGAGTTTGAAAGCACAGATACGCAGTATTTT.

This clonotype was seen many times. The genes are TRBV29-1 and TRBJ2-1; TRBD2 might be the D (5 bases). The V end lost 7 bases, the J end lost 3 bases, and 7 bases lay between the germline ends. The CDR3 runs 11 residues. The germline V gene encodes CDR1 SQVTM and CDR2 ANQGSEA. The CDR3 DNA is TGCAGCGCCGGGGACTACAATGAGCAGTTCTTC. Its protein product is CSAGDYNEQFF.

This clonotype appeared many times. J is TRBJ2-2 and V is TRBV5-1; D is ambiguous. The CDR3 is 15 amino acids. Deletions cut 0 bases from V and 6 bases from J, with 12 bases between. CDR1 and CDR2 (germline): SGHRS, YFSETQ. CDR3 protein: CASSLGSAWAGELFF. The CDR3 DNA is TGCGCCAGCAGCTTGGGATCGGCTTGGGCCGGGGAGCTGTTTTTT.

CDR3 protein: CASSQGGRLNTGELFF. The CDR3 DNA reads TGTGCCAGCAGCCAAGGCGGAAGATTGAACACCGGGGAGCTGTTTTTT. J is TRBJ2-2 and V is TRBV14; D gene ambiguous. The germline V and J ends were trimmed by 1 base and 1 base, with 10 bases remaining between them. The CDR3 covers 16 residues. Looked up from germline, CDR1 is SGHDN and CDR2 is FVKESK. The full variable domain, completed using reference TRBV14 and TRBJ2-2, is EAGVTQFPSHSVIEKGQTVTLRCDPISGHDNLYWYRRVMGKEIKFLLHFVKESKQDESGMPNNRFLAERTGGTYSTLKVQPAELEDSGVYFCASSQGGRLNTGELFFGEGSRLTVL.

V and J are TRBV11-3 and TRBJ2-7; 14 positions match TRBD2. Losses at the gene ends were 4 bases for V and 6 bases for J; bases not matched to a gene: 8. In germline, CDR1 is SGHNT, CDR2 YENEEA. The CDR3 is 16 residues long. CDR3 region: CASSSGLAGGRGEQYF. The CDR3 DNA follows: TGTGCCAGCAGCTCCGGACTAGCGGGAGGTAGGGGCGAGCAGTACTTC. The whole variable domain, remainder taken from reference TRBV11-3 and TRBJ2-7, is EAGVVQSPRYKIIEKKQPVAFWCNPISGHNTLYWYLQNLGQGPELLIRYENEEAVDDSQLPKDRFSAERLKGVDSTLKIQPAELGDSAVYLCASSSGLAGGRGEQYFGPGTRLTVT.

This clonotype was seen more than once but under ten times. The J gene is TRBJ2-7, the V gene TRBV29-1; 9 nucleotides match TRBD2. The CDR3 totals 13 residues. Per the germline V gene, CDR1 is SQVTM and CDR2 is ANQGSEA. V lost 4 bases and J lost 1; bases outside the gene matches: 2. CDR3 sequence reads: CSVAAGGSYEQYF. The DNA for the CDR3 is TGCAGCGTTGCAGCGGGAGGTTCCTACGAGCAGTACTTC.

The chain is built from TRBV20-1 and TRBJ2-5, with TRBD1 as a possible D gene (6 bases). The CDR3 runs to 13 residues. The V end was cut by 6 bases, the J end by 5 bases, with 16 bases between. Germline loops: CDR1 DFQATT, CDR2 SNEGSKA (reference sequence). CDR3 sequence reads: CSARDTLRETQYF. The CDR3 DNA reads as TGCAGTGCAAGGGACACATTGAGGGAGACCCAGTACTTC.

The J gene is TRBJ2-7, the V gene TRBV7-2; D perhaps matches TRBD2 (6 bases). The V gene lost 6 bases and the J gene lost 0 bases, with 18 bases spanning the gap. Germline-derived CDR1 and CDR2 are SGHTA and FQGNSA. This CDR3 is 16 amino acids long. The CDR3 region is CASSRSGTGSSYEQYF. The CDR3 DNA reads TGTGCCAGCAGTCGTTCCGGGACCGGGAGCTCCTACGAGCAGTACTTC.

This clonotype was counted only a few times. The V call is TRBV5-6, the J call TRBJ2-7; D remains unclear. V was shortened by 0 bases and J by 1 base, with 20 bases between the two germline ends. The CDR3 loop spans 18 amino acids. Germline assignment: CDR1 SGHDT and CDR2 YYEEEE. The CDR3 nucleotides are TGTGCCAGCAGCTTGGGGAAGGGTAACCGGTTAGGGTCCTACGAGCAGTACTTC. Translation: CASSLGKGNRLGSYEQYF.

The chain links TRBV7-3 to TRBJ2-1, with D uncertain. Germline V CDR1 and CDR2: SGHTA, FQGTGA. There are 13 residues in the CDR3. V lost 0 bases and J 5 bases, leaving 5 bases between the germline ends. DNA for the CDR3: TGTGCCAGCAGCTTAACGACAAACAATGAGCAGTTCTTC. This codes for CASSLTTNNEQFF.

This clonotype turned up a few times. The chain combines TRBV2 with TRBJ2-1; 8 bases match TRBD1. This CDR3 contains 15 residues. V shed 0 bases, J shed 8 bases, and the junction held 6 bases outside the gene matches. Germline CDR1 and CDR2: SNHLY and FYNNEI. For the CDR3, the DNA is TGTGCCAGCAGTGAAGCATCAGGGGGCTGGTATGAGCAGTTCTTC. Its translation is CASSEASGGWYEQFF.

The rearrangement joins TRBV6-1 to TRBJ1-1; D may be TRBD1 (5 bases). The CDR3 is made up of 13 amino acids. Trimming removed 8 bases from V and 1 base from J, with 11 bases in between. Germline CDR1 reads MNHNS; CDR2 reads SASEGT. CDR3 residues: CASGQGKNTEAFF. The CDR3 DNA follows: TGTGCCAGCGGGCAGGGTAAGAACACTGAAGCTTTCTTT.